Described below is a single TCR beta chain sequence and its context. Its antigen is not identified. The data belong to a study of T cell responses to AZD1222 COVID-19 vaccine. Study results and caveats: Targeting of unmutated variant regions was reportedly seen in nearly half of spike-specific TCRs. Donors, mostly white British, included more females; clonal diversity was possibly underestimated.

The data were produced by immunoSEQ multiplex PCR, yet TCRdb's version contains in-frame clones alone and is incomplete. Among some 130,000 clones listed, 80% to 90% were seen once. The CDR3 runs to 10 residues. Trimming removed 3 bases at V and 10 bases at J, with 9 bases between. The V gene's germline CDR1 is SQVTM and CDR2 ANQGSEA. The clonotype comes from an adult in good health. This chain connects TRBV29-1 to TRBJ1-1; D is unclear. Material: peripheral blood, obtained on day 0 of AZD1222 vaccination. The CDR3 loop is CSVELQPAFF. CDR3 nucleotide sequence: TGCAGCGTTGAGCTACAACCAGCTTTCTTT. Using reference TRBV29-1 and TRBJ1-1 for the parts outside the CDR3, the full variable domain is SAVISQKPSRDICQRGTSLTIQCQVDSQVTMMFWYRQQPGQSLTLIATANQGSEATYESGFVIDKFPISRPNLTFSTLTVSNMSPEDSSIYLCSVELQPAFFGQGTRLTVV.